This T cell receptor beta chain was captured in a study of CXCR3-negative and CXCR3-positive naive CD8 T cells. At the level of the study: Approximately 140 million TRB reads were obtained in total, which works out to about 1.5 +/- 0.3 million per library. Notes on the study in general: Compared with CXCR3-negative naive cells, CXCR3-positive naive cells showed more hydrophobic TRB CDR3s. TRBV-TRBJ usage matched between naive CXCR3-negative and CXCR3-positive cells but not between memory cells.

The CDR3 loop spans 15 amino acids. Germline loops: CDR1 ENHRY, CDR2 SYGVKD. UMI-tagged TRB cDNA libraries were built via 5' RACE. TCRdb reprocessed the 5' RACE reads, keeping one entry per CDR3 protein, no DNA. The specimen's table records tens of thousands of distinct CDR3 sequences. About this clonotype itself: What it recognizes is unknown.

This chain uses TRBV10-3 with TRBJ1-1; no DNA is available, so the TRBD1 call from TCRdb remains unchecked. Sequenced: naive CXCR3- CD8+ T cells from blood. Specified subset: CD45RO-CCR7+CD27+CD95- naive CD8+ T cells lacking CXCR3 (TNR3-). The sequence came from a human donor in good health. Some clones in this sample may be carry-over from other donors' samples. CDR3 sequence: CAISDPGQGNTEAFF.